These 8 T cell receptor beta chains were sequenced from one sample in a study of beta chain features in type 1 diabetes. Expressed TCRB transcripts were sequenced because the isolated RNA had all been reverse transcribed beforehand. Sequencing was performed with immunoSEQ multiplex PCR; in TCRdb, only in-frame clones are kept and a portion is missing. The sample yields about 400,000 clones, around 12% seen once. The antigens for these receptors are not known. Findings and limits, study-wide: Significant though moderate, a shortening of TCRB CDR3s appeared in all four CD4+ subsets of Type 1 diabetes patients.

Sequences were obtained from naive CD4+ T cells from blood. These receptors were taken from a woman between 18 and 30 years old with type 1 diabetes.

V usage is TRBV28 and J usage is TRBJ2-4, with 9 bases identical to TRBD1. V gave up 7 bases and J gave up 8 bases; unmatched junction bases: 12. CDR1 is MDHEN, CDR2 SYDVKM, per germline. The CDR3 length is 15 residues. CDR3 amino acids: CASIGGQGGFDIQYF. CDR3 bases: TGTGCCAGCATCGGGGGACAGGGAGGATTCGACATTCAGTACTTC.

The rearrangement joins TRBV4-3 to TRBJ1-3; D remains unclear. CDR1 is LGHNA and CDR2 is YSLEER in the germline V gene. The CDR3 has 16 residues. V gave up 4 bases and J gave up 0 bases, with 13 bases separating them. The CDR3 protein is CASSRDGVLSGNTIYF. The CDR3 DNA follows: TGCGCCAGCAGCCGAGACGGTGTACTCTCTGGAAACACCATATATTTT.

Only a few counts were recorded for this clone. The chain uses TRBV14 and TRBJ2-7; possibly TRBD1 for D (5 bases). V gave up 1 base and J gave up 6 bases, with 25 bases separating them. The CDR3 spans 18 residues. The germline V gene encodes CDR1 SGHDN and CDR2 FVKESK. The CDR3 region is CASSQAIAQVKVPAEQYF. The CDR3 nucleotides are TGTGCCAGCAGCCAAGCTATCGCACAGGTGAAGGTCCCGGCCGAGCAGTACTTC.

This clone was found a few times. The chain uses TRBV7-3 and TRBJ2-3, with 9 nucleotides matching TRBD2. V dropped 5 bases and J dropped 4; count of bases not matched to a gene: 4. The V gene's germline CDR1 is SGHTA and CDR2 FQGTGA. This CDR3 contains 14 residues. CDR3 sequence reads: CASSGAGGPDTQYF. CDR3 sequence (DNA): TGTGCCAGCAGCGGGGCGGGAGGGCCAGATACGCAGTATTTT.

The rearrangement uses TRBV4-2 and TRBJ2-5; tentatively, D is TRBD1 (5 bases). Per the germline V gene, CDR1 is LGHNA and CDR2 is YNFKEQ. The CDR3 covers 13 residues. The ends were cut back, 0 bases at V and 6 bases at J, with 8 bases in the middle. The CDR3 reads CASSQDRAKTQYF. The CDR3 nucleotides read TGTGCCAGCAGCCAAGACAGGGCGAAGACCCAGTACTTC.

In its sample, this clone was seen a few times. The chain combines TRBV7-2 with TRBJ2-1; D perhaps matches TRBD1 (5 bases). The CDR3 is made up of 15 amino acids. V dropped 0 bases and J dropped 7 bases, with 13 bases sitting between them. Germline loops: CDR1 SGHTA, CDR2 FQGNSA. The CDR3 DNA sequence: TGTGCCAGCAGCTTAGCAGGCAGGGTGGGGAATGAGCAGTTCTTC. It codes for CASSLAGRVGNEQFF. The full variable domain, in which reference TRBV7-2 and TRBJ2-1 provide the parts outside the CDR3, is GAGVSQSPSNKVTEKGKDVELRCDPISGHTALYWYRQSLGQGLEFLIYFQGNSAPDKSGLPSDRFSAERTGGSVSTLTIQRTQQEDSAVYLCASSLAGRVGNEQFFGPGTRLTVL.

V and J are TRBV13 and TRBJ1-6, with 10 positions matching TRBD1. Germline CDR1 is PRHDT and CDR2 is FYEKMQ (reference sequence). This CDR3 has 14 residues. V trimming: 5 bases; J trimming: 8 bases; junction bases outside the gene matches: 3. The CDR3 reads CASSPGTGDSPLHF. Written as DNA, the CDR3 is TGTGCCAGCAGCCCGGGGACAGGGGATTCACCCCTCCACTTT. Supplemented by reference TRBV13 and TRBJ1-6, the full variable domain reads AAGVIQSPRHLIKEKRETATLKCYPIPRHDTVYWYQQGPGQDPQFLISFYEKMQSDKGSIPDRFSAQQFSDYHSELNMSSLELGDSALYFCASSPGTGDSPLHFGNGTRLTVT.

This clone has more than one count but fewer than ten. The chain recombines TRBV29-1 with TRBJ1-2; D remains unclear. From germline, CDR1 is SQVTM and CDR2 ANQGSEA. The V end lost 2 bases, the J end lost 3 bases, and 19 bases lay between the germline ends. This CDR3 region has 16 residues. The CDR3 loop reads CSVESGGQTRDYGYTF. CDR3 in DNA: TGCAGCGTTGAATCGGGTGGGCAGACGAGGGACTATGGCTACACCTTC.